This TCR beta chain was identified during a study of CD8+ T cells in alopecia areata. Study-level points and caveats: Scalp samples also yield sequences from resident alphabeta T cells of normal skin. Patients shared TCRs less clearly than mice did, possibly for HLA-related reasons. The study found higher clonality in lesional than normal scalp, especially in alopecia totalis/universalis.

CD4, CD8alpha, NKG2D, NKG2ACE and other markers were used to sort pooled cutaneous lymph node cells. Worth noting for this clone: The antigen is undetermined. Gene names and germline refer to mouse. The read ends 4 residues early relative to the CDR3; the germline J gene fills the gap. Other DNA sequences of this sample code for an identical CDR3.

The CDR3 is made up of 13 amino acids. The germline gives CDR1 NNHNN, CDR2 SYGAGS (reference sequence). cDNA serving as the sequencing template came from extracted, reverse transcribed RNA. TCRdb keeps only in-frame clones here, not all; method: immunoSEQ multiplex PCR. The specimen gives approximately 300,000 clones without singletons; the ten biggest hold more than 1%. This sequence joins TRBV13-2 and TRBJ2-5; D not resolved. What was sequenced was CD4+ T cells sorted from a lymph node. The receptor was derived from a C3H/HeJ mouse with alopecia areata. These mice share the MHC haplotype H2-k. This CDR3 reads CASGDPGEDTQYF. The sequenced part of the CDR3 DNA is TGTGCCAGCGGTGATCCAGGAGAAGAC.